These 20 T cell receptor beta chains came from one sample sequenced in a study of T cell repertoires in cytomegalovirus infection. TCRdb used MiXCR to reprocess the reads, holding one entry per CDR3 protein. The table lists about 89,000 distinct CDR3 sequences, about 29% of them singletons. The antigens for these receptors are not known. The sample was CD8+ T cells from cultured PBMCs, taken from culture after CMV antigen stimulation. These receptors all stem from a human donor in good health (CMV status not recorded). Some clones in this sample may be carry-over from other donors' samples.

There are many counts of this clonotype. The rearrangement joins TRBV9 to TRBJ2-3; 8 bases map to TRBD1. This CDR3 comprises 15 residues. From germline, CDR1 is SGDLS and CDR2 YYNGEE. V was pared by 3 bases and J by 5 bases, with 8 bases of the junction left unmatched. The CDR3, as DNA: TGTGCCAGCAGCGACCGGGACAGGTATGGAGATACGCAGTATTTT. The encoded protein is CASSDRDRYGDTQYF.

This clonotype was recorded a few times. The V gene is TRBV7-6, the J gene TRBJ1-1; TRBD1 matches at 8 bases. The J segment lost 3 bases and the V segment lost 0 bases, leaving 9 bases of the junction unmatched. CDR1 SGHVS and CDR2 FNYEAQ come from the germline V gene. This CDR3 has 17 amino acids. The CDR3 bases are TGTGCCAGCAGCTTAGCTAACAAGACAGGGGAGGACACTGAAGCTTTCTTT. Translated: CASSLANKTGEDTEAFF.

The chain carries TRBV7-9 and TRBJ2-1; D is possibly TRBD1 or TRBD2 (5 bases each). The CDR3 length is 14 residues. The germline V and J ends were trimmed by 4 bases and 5 bases, with 12 bases remaining between them. Per germline, CDR1 SEHNR and CDR2 FQNEAQ (reference sequence). DNA of the CDR3: TGTGCCAGCAGCTCCTTCGGGACGAACAATGAGCAGTTCTTC. Translating it yields CASSSFGTNNEQFF.

This clonotype showed up many times. The CDR3 nucleotides are TGTGCCAGCAGTTTCTCTTTAGGTCTTCACTATGGCTACACCTTC. This sequence encodes CASSFSLGLHYGYTF. The chain joins TRBV12-3 or TRBV12-4 to TRBJ1-2, with unresolved D. The CDR3 totals 15 residues. Trimming removed 3 bases from V and 3 bases from J, with 14 bases in between.

Regarding this clonotype: The junction departs from the called germline gene at one end, perhaps through a read error. The gene calls are TRBV7-8 and TRBJ2-1; TRBD2 matches 8 bases. The germline V gene encodes CDR1 SGHVS and CDR2 FQNEAQ. The CDR3 is 11 residues long. The CDR3 bases are TGTCCCAGCAGCGAGGGACTAGTCCGGTTCTTC. This codes for CPSSEGLVRFF.

This clonotype has a handful of counts. This chain connects TRBV5-1 to TRBJ1-2, with D unclear. The CDR3 is made up of 13 amino acids. V shed 4 bases and J shed 6 bases, with 13 bases lying between them. Per the germline V gene, CDR1 is SGHRS and CDR2 is YFSETQ. This CDR3 is CASSLSTGDGYTF. The DNA of the CDR3 is TGCGCCAGCAGCCTTTCAACGGGAGATGGCTACACCTTC.

The chain links TRBV4-1 to TRBJ2-7; D not resolved. Germline V CDR1 and CDR2: MGHRA, YSYEKL. Trimming shortened V by 1 base and J by 4 bases, and 8 bases separated the two germline ends. The length of the CDR3 is 13 residues. The CDR3 nucleotides are TGCGCCAGCAGCCAAGGAGTAGAATACGAGCAGTACTTC. Residues: CASSQGVEYEQYF.

The chain carries TRBV6-6 and TRBJ2-3; possible D gene TRBD1, 5 bases. Looked up from germline, CDR1 is MNHNY and CDR2 is SVGAGI (reference sequence). CDR3 length: 15 residues. Trimming left V 6 bases short and J 2 bases short, with 15 bases between. The CDR3 sequence is CASRPQVTLTDTQYF. CDR3 DNA sequence: TGTGCCAGCAGGCCACAGGTTACCCTCACAGATACGCAGTATTTT.

This chain uses TRBV24-1 with TRBJ2-1; 10 positions agree with TRBD2. The CDR3 is made up of 17 amino acids. In germline, CDR1 is KGHDR, CDR2 SFDVKD. The J segment lost 1 base and the V segment lost 3 bases, leaving 5 bases of the junction unmatched. The CDR3 region has the DNA TGTGCCACCAGTGATATAGCGGGGGGCCTATCCTACAATGAGCAGTTCTTC. This encodes CATSDIAGGLSYNEQFF.

This clonotype was recorded at least ten times. The J gene is TRBJ2-7, the V gene TRBV12-3 or TRBV12-4, with D perhaps TRBD1 (6 bases). Trimming took 4 bases from V and 5 from J, leaving 24 bases between them. The CDR3 extends over 17 amino acids. In nucleotides, the CDR3 is TGTGCCAGCAGTTCGGGAAAATTCAGGGGTAGTAGAGACGAGCAGTACTTC. It yields the protein CASSSGKFRGSRDEQYF.

This clonotype was seen more than once but under ten times. The J gene is TRBJ1-2, the V gene TRBV7-9; 7 bases match TRBD1. Germline V lookup: CDR1 SEHNR, CDR2 FQNEAQ (reference sequence). After removal of 7 bases from V and 7 bases from J, the junction contained 6 bases not matched to a gene. The CDR3 covers 12 residues. The chain's CDR3 is CASTSGGSGYTF. DNA for the CDR3: TGTGCCAGCACCTCAGGGGGTTCTGGCTACACCTTC.

This clonotype was counted many times. In DNA form, the CDR3 reads TGTGCCAGCAGTTTAACCGACGAATCGAGCTACGAGCAGTACTTC. Its protein product is CASSLTDESSYEQYF. The rearrangement joins TRBV12-3 or TRBV12-4 to TRBJ2-7; no reliable D call. The CDR3 is 15 residues long. Trimming cost V 2 bases and J 3 bases, with 14 bases left between them.

The rearrangement uses TRBV6-6 and TRBJ2-7; no clear D. Germline CDR1 MNHNY, CDR2 SVGAGI (reference sequence). CDR3 size: 14 residues. V gave up 6 bases and J gave up 2 bases, with 14 bases separating them. CDR3 in amino acids: CASRYTGPTYEQYF. DNA of the CDR3: TGTGCCAGCAGGTACACCGGGCCAACCTACGAGCAGTACTTC.

J is TRBJ2-2 and V is TRBV28; 7 positions agree with TRBD2. Germline CDR1 MDHEN, CDR2 SYDVKM. CDR3 size: 15 residues. The V gene end was trimmed by 5 bases and the J gene end by 5 bases; junction bases not matched to a gene: 8. CDR3 sequence (DNA): TGTGCCAGCAGTAAAAGGGGAGCGGGGACCGGGGAGCTGTTTTTT. Translation: CASSKRGAGTGELFF.

This clonotype has a handful of counts. The chain has TRBV19 and TRBJ2-1, with a possible D match to TRBD1 (5 bases). CDR3 length: 15 residues. Germline CDR1 LNHDA, CDR2 SQIVND (reference sequence). Between the trimmed V and J ends, which lost 4 bases and 2 bases, there was a span of 12 bases. This chain's CDR3 is CASSTGLNAYNEQFF. The CDR3 nucleotides read TGTGCCAGTAGTACAGGGTTGAACGCCTACAATGAGCAGTTCTTC.

The chain combines TRBV12-3 or TRBV12-4 with TRBJ1-1, with a tentative D call TRBD1 (6 bases). Trimming removed 5 bases at V and 3 bases at J, with 25 bases between. This CDR3 comprises 18 residues. Here the CDR3 reads CASSMIIGGGGTYTEAFF. CDR3 DNA: TGTGCCAGCAGTATGATAATTGGAGGGGGGGGCACTTACACTGAAGCTTTCTTT.

The CDR3: CSPSGYTF. In DNA form, the CDR3 reads TGCAGTCCCTCGGGCTACACCTTC. The rearrangement joins TRBV20-1 to TRBJ1-2; the D is unclear. Germline V lookup: CDR1 DFQATT, CDR2 SNEGSKA (reference sequence). V lost 8 bases and J 8 bases, leaving 6 bases between the germline ends. The CDR3 sequence is 8 residues long.

The V call is TRBV6-2 or TRBV6-3, the J call TRBJ2-7, with 7 bases that match TRBD1. The ends lost 5 bases at V and 2 bases at J; junction bases unmatched: 3. Per the germline V gene, CDR1 is MNHEY and CDR2 is SVGEGT. The CDR3 sequence is 13 residues long. CDR3 sequence (DNA): TGTGCCAGCAGTGACAGGGCTACCTACGAGCAGTACTTC. Its translation is CASSDRATYEQYF.

The chain links TRBV2 to TRBJ1-5, with D possibly matching TRBD1 (6 bases). This CDR3 spans 14 amino acids. V dropped 4 bases and J dropped 3 bases, with 10 bases sitting between them. CDR1 is SNHLY, CDR2 FYNNEI, per germline. DNA of the CDR3: TGTGCCAGCAGTGCCAGGGGATACAATCAGCCCCAGCATTTT. Translation: CASSARGYNQPQHF.

The chain links TRBV2 to TRBJ2-1; 16 nucleotides agree with TRBD2. The CDR3 sequence is 17 residues long. V lost 9 bases, J lost 5 bases, and 10 bases stayed unmatched. Germline CDR1 and CDR2: SNHLY and FYNNEI. The CDR3, as DNA: TGTGCCAGGTTGGGACTAGCGGGGGGGCCTTCCCACAATGAGCAGTTCTTC. Protein sequence: CARLGLAGGPSHNEQFF.